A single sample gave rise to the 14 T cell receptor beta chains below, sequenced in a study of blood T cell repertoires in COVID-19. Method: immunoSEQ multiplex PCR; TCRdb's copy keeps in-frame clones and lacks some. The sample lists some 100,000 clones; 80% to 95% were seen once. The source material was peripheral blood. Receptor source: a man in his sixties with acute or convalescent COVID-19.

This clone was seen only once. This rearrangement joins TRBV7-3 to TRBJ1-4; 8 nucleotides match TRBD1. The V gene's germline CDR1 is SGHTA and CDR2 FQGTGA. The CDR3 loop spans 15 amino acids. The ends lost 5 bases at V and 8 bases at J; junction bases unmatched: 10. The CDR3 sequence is CASSQSGTGGEKLFF. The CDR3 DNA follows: TGTGCCAGCAGCCAGTCCGGGACAGGAGGGGAAAAACTGTTTTTT.

The CDR3: CAWSGQNYGYTF. The CDR3 nucleotides read TGTGCCTGGAGTGGACAAAACTATGGCTACACCTTC. The chain employs TRBV30 and TRBJ1-2; D gene uncertain. V lost 1 base, J lost 2 bases, and 5 bases lay in between. The CDR3 length is 12 residues. Germline V gives CDR1 GTSNPN, CDR2 SVGIG (reference sequence).

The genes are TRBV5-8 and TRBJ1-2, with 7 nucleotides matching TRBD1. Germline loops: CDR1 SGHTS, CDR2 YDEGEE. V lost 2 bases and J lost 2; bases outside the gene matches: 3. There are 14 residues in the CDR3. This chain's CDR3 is CASSFGDRNYGYTF. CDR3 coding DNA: TGTGCCAGCAGCTTTGGGGACAGAAACTATGGCTACACCTTC.

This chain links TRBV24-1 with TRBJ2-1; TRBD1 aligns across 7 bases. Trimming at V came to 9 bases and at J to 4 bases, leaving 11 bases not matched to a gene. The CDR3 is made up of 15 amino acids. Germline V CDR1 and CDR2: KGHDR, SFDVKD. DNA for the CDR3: TGTGCCACCGGGTCAACAGGGGACAAATACAATGAGCAGTTCTTC. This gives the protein CATGSTGDKYNEQFF.

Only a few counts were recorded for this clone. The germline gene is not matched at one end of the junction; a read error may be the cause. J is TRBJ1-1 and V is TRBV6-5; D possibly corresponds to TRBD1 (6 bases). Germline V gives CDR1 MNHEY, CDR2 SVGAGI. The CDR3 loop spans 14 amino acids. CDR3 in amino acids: CASSYSTGNTEAFF. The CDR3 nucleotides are TGTGCCAGCAGCTACTCGACAGGCAACACTGAAGCTTTCTTT.

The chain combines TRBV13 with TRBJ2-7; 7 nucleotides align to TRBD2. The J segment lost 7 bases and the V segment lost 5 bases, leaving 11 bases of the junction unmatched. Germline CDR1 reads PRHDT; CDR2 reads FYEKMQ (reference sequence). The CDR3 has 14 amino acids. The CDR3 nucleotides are TGTGCCAGCAGCCCGGGAGGAGTAACGGATGAGCAGTACGTC. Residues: CASSPGGVTDEQYV.

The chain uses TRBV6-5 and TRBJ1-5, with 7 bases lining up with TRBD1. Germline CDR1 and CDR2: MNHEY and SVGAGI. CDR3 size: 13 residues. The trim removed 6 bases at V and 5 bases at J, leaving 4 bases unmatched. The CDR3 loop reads CASRTGTDQPQHF. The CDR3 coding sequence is TGTGCCAGCAGGACAGGGACGGATCAGCCCCAGCATTTT.

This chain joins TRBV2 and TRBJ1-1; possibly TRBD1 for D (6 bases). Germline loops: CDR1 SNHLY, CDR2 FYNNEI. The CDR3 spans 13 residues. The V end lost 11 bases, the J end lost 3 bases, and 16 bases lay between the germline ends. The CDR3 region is CAGTRQEDTEAFF. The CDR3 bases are TGTGCCGGCACCCGACAGGAGGACACTGAAGCTTTCTTT.

In DNA form, the CDR3 reads TGTGCCAGTAGTATTCGGCAGGGGGCGAGGAACACTGAAGCTTTCTTT. Translation: CASSIRQGARNTEAFF. The chain recombines TRBV19 with TRBJ1-1, with 8 bases fitting TRBD1. V shed 3 bases, J shed 1 base, and the junction held 7 bases outside the gene matches. Per germline, CDR1 LNHDA and CDR2 SQIVND (reference sequence). This CDR3 contains 16 residues.

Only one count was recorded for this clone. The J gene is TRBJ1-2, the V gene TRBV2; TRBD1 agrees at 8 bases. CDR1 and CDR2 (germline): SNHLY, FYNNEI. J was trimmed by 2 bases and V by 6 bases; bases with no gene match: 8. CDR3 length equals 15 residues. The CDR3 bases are TGTGCCAGCAGCTCCAGGACAGGGTCCAACTATGGCTACACCTTC. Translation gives CASSSRTGSNYGYTF. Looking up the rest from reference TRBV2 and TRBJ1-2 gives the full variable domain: EPEVTQTPSHQVTQMGQEVILRCVPISNHLYFYWYRQILGQKVEFLVSFYNNEISEKSEIFDDQFSVERPDGSNFTLKIRSTKLEDSAMYFCASSSRTGSNYGYTFGSGTRLTVV.

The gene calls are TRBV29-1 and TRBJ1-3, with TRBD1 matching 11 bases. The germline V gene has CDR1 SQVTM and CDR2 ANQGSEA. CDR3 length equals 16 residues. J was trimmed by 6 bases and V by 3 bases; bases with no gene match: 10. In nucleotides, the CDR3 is TGCAGCGTTGAGAGGGAGGACAGGGGGCGAATAAACACCATATATTTT. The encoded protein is CSVEREDRGRINTIYF.

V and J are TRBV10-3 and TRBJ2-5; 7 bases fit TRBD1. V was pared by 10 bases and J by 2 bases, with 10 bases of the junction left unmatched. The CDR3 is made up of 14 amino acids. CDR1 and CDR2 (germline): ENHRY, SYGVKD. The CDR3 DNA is TGTGCCACCAGATTGACAGGGAATCAAGAGACCCAGTACTTC. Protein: CATRLTGNQETQYF.

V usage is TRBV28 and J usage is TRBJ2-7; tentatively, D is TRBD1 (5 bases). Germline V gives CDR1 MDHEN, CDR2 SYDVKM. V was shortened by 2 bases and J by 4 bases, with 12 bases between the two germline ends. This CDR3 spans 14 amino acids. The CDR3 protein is CASSLIASGYEQYF. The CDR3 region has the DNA TGTGCCAGCAGTTTAATCGCCTCAGGGTACGAGCAGTACTTC.

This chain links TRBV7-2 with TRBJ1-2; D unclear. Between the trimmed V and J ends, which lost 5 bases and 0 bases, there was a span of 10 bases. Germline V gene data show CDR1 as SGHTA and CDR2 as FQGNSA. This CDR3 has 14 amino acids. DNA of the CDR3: TGTGCCAGCAGCCCCCCACAGCCTAACTATGGCTACACCTTC. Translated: CASSPPQPNYGYTF.